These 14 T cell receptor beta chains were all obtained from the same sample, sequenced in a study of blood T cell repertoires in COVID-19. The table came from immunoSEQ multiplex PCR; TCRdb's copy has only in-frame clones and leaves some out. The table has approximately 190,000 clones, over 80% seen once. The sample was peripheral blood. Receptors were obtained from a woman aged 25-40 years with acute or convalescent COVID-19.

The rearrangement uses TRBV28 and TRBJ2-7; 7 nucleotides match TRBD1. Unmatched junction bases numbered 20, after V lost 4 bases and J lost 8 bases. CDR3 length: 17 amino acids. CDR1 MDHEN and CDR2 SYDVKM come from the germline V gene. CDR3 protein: CASSSPKRQGSRGQQYF. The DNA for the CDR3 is TGTGCCAGCAGTTCCCCAAAACGACAGGGCTCTCGGGGCCAGCAGTACTTC.

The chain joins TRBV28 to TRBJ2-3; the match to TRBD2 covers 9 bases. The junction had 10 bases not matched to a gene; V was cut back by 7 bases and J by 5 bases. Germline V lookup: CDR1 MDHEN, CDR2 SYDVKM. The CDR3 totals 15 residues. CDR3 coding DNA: TGTGCCAGCAAACGGCTAGCGGGGTCCAGAGATACGCAGTATTTT. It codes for CASKRLAGSRDTQYF.

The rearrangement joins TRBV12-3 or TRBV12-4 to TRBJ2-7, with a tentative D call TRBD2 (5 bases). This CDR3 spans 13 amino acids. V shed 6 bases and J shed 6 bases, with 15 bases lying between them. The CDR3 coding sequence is TGTGCCAGCAGGTTATCAGGACTCACCGAGCAGTACTTC. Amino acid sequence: CASRLSGLTEQYF.

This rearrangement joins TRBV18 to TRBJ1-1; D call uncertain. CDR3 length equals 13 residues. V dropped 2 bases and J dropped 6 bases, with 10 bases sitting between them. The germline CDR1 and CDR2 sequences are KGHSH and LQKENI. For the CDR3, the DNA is TGTGCCAGCTCACCAAGTTCGGTGGCTGAAGCTTTCTTT. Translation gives CASSPSSVAEAFF.

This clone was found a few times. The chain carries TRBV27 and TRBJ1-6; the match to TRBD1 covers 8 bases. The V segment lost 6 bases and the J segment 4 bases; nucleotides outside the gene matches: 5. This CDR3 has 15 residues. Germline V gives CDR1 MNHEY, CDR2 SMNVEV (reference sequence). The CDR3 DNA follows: TGTGCCAGCAGGGAAACAGGGGGTTATAATTCACCCCTCCACTTT. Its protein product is CASRETGGYNSPLHF.

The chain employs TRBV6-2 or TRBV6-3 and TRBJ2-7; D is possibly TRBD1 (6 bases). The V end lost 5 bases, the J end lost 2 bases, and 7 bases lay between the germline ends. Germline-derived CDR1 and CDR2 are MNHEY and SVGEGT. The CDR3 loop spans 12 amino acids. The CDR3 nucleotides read TGTGCCAGCAGTGGACAGACCTACGAGCAGTACTTC. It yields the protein CASSGQTYEQYF.

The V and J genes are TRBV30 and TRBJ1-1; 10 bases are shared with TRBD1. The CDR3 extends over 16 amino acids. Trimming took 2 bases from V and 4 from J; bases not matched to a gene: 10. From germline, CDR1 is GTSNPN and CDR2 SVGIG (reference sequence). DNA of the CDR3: TGTGCCTGGAGTATAGGAGGGACAGGGGTTCCCACTGAAGCTTTCTTT. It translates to CAWSIGGTGVPTEAFF.

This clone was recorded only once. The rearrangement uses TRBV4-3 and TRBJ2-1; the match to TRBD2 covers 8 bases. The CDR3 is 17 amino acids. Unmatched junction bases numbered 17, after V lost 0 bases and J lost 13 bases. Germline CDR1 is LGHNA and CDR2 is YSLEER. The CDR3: CASSQDGAGGPAGRQFF. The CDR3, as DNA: TGCGCCAGCAGCCAAGATGGGGCGGGGGGACCGGCCGGACGTCAGTTCTTC.

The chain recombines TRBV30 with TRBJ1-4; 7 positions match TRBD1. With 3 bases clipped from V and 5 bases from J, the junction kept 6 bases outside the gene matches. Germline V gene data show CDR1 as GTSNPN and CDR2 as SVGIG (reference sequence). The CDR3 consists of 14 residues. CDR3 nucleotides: TGTGCCTGGAGCCGGGACAGACGAAATGAAAAACTGTTTTTT. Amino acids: CAWSRDRRNEKLFF.

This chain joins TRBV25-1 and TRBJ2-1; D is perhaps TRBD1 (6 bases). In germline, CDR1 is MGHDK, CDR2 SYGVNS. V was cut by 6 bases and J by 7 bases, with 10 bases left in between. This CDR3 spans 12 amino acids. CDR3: CASRRDINEQFF. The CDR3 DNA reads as TGTGCCAGCAGAAGGGACATTAATGAGCAGTTCTTC.

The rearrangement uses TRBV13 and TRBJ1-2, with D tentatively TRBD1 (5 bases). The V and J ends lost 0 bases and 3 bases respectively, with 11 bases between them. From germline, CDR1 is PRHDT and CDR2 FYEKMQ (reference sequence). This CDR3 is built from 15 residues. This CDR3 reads CASSLGGRRDYGYTF. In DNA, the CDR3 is TGTGCCAGCAGCTTAGGCGGTCGCAGGGACTATGGCTACACCTTC.

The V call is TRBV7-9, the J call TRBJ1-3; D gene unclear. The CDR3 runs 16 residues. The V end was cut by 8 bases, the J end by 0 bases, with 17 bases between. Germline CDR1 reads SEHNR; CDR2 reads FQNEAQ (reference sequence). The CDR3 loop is CASAGPGENSGNTIYF. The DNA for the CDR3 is TGTGCCAGCGCCGGCCCCGGGGAGAACTCTGGAAACACCATATATTTT.

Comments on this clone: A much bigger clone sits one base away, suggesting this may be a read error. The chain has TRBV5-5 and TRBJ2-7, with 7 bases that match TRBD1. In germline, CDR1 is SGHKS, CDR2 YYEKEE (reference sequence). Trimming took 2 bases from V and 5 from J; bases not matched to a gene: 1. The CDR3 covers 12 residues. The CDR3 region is CASSFTGDEQYF. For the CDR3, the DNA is TGTGCCAGCAGCTTTACAGGGGACGAGCAGTACTTC.

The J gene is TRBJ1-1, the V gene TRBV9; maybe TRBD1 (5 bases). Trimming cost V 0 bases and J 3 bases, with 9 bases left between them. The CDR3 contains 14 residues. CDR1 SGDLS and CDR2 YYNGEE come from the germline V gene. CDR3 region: CASSVEQGHTEAFF. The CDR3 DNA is TGTGCCAGCAGCGTAGAGCAGGGCCACACTGAAGCTTTCTTT.